Below, 8 T cell receptor beta chains from the same sample are listed, as sequenced in a study of post-analysis software for immune sequencing data. Findings and limits, study-wide: With TRBV5-6, TRBV5-1 and TRBV20-1 included, about five TRBV segments were more frequent in patients than in controls.

What these receptors recognize is not known. Researchers reported that TCR beta cDNA libraries carried unique molecular identifiers. TCRdb called the PCR reads again in MiXCR, with one record for every CDR3 protein. The sample shows some 700,000 distinct CDR3 sequences, around 60% of them seen only once. The sequenced material came from blood. These receptors came from a girl aged 2-10 years with multiple sclerosis.

The chain employs TRBV11-2 and TRBJ1-2, with 10 bases aligning to TRBD1. Per germline, CDR1 SGHAT and CDR2 FQNNGV. The CDR3 runs to 16 residues. With 4 bases clipped from V and 2 bases from J, the junction kept 7 bases outside the gene matches. The CDR3 region is CASSSVRTGGNYGYTF. The CDR3 region has the DNA TGTGCCAGCAGCTCTGTACGGACAGGGGGAAACTATGGCTACACCTTC.

V is TRBV11-2 and J is TRBJ2-3; TRBD2 is a possible D gene (5 bases). Germline V gene sequence: CDR1 SGHAT, CDR2 FQNNGV. This CDR3 region has 14 residues. The V end lost 4 bases, the J end lost 3 bases, and 11 bases lay between the germline ends. Here the CDR3 DNA reads TGTGCCAGCAGCTGGACCCGGAGGACAGATACGCAGTATTTT. It yields the protein CASSWTRRTDTQYF.

The V call is TRBV12-3 or TRBV12-4, the J call TRBJ1-2; D is undetermined. This CDR3 has 12 residues. Deletions cut 5 bases from V and 4 bases from J, with 8 bases between. Written as DNA, the CDR3 is TGTGCCAGCAGTGACAAGAGCTATGGCTACACCTTC. It encodes CASSDKSYGYTF.

This clonotype was counted a few times. The chain employs TRBV6-2 or TRBV6-3 and TRBJ1-2; 7 positions agree with TRBD1. The V and J ends lost 2 bases and 4 bases, in that order; junction bases with no gene match: 19. This CDR3 has 19 amino acids. The germline gives CDR1 MNHEY, CDR2 SVGEGT. CDR3 protein: CASSYGYPAQGVQGYGYTF. The CDR3 DNA reads TGTGCCAGCAGTTACGGGTACCCCGCGCAGGGGGTTCAAGGCTATGGCTACACCTTC.

The rearrangement joins TRBV3-1 to TRBJ2-5; D is undetermined. The DNA end is a closer match to TRBJ2-7, so the J assignment may be wrong. Germline-derived CDR1 and CDR2 are LGHDT and YNNKEL (reference sequence). This CDR3 is built from 15 residues. The DNA of the CDR3 is TGTGCCAGCAGCCAAGACGGAGAGCTAGGCTACGAGCAGTACTTC. It specifies CASSQDGELGYEQYF.

This clonotype has only a few counts. The chain employs TRBV6-4 and TRBJ2-3; TRBD2 matches 10 bases. The CDR3 totals 20 residues. V trimming: 2 bases; J trimming: 0 bases; junction bases outside the gene matches: 14. CDR1 MRHNA and CDR2 SNTAGT come from the germline V gene. CDR3: CASSDGFPSGGPISTDTQYF. Written as DNA, the CDR3 is TGTGCCAGCAGTGACGGATTTCCTAGCGGGGGACCGATTAGCACAGATACGCAGTATTTT.

The rearrangement uses TRBV20-1 and TRBJ2-1; 7 nucleotides line up with TRBD1. V lost 6 bases and J lost 8; bases outside the gene matches: 7. The length of the CDR3 is 12 residues. Per the germline V gene, CDR1 is DFQATT and CDR2 is SNEGSKA (reference sequence). CDR3 nucleotide sequence: TGCAGTGCCGTCAACAGGGGTGATGAGCAGTTCTTC. It encodes CSAVNRGDEQFF.

V and J are TRBV24-1 and TRBJ1-2; 9 nucleotides line up with TRBD1. With V trimmed by 4 bases and J by 8 bases, 13 bases remained unmatched. This CDR3 region has 16 residues. Germline lookup yields CDR1 KGHDR and CDR2 SFDVKD. CDR3 sequence (DNA): TGTGCCACCAGTGACGACACACGGGCAGGGACAGGGGGCTACACCTTC. Residues: CATSDDTRAGTGGYTF.